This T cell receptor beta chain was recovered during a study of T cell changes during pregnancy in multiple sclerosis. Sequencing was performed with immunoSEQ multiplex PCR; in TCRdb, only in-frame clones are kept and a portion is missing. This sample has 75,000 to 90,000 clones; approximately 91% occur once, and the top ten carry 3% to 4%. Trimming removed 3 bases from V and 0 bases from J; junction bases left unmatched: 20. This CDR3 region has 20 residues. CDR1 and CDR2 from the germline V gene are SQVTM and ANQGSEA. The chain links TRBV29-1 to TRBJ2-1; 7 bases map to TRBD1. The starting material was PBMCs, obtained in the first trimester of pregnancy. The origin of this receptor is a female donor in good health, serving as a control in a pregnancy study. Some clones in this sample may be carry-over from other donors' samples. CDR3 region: CSVDPLLSGQSLRSYNEQFF. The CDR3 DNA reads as TGCAGCGTTGACCCCTTACTATCGGGACAGTCTCTACGCTCCTACAATGAGCAGTTCTTC.